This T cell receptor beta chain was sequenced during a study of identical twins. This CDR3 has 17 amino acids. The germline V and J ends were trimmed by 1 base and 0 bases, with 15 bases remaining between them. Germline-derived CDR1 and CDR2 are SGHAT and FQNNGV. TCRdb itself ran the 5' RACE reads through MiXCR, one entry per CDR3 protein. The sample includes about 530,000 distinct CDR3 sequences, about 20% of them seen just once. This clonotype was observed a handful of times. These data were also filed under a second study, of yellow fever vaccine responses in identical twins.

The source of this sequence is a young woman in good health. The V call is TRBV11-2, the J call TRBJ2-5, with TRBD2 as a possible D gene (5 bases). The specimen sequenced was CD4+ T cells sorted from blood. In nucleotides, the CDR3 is TGTGCCAGCAGCTTAGGAAGGCTAGCAGACAACCAAGAGACCCAGTACTTC. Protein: CASSLGRLADNQETQYF. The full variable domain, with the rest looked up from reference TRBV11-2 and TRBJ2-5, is EAGVAQSPRYKIIEKRQSVAFWCNPISGHATLYWYQQILGQGPKLLIQFQNNGVVDDSQLPKDRFSAERLKGVDSTLKIQPAKLEDSAVYLCASSLGRLADNQETQYFGPGTRLLVL.